This TCR beta chain was sequenced during a study of cytomegalovirus exposure and HLA in healthy donors. Per the germline V gene, CDR1 is MDHEN and CDR2 is SYDVKM. This CDR3 contains 15 residues. V shed 3 bases and J 6 bases; nucleotides not matched to a gene: 10. Donors likely had unrecorded immune exposures despite being nominally healthy when sampled. As concerns this clone: Its antigen is not identified.

Researchers ran the PCR with 60 Vbeta and 13 Jbeta primers. In the authors' workflow: Tens of millions of unique TCR beta chains, roughly 11 million of them shared, were counted by a later analysis. The repertoire was sequenced with immunoSEQ multiplex PCR; TCRdb's copy has only in-frame clones and lacks some. The DNA gave D and trimming, while V, J and clone size come from that table. This sample has about 95,000 clones; more than 75% occur once, and the top ten carry approximately 5%. Whole-study results and caveats: Sequencing had likely introduced a cluster of highly shared sequence variants as an artifact.

Sequencing input: PBMCs. This TCR came from a young man in good health and CMV-seropositive. The V gene is TRBV28, the J gene TRBJ1-2; TRBD1 agrees at 7 bases. The CDR3 region has the DNA TGTGCCAGCAGTTTTTTCCCCAGGGGGTCGGATGGCTACACCTTC. Translating gives CASSFFPRGSDGYTF.